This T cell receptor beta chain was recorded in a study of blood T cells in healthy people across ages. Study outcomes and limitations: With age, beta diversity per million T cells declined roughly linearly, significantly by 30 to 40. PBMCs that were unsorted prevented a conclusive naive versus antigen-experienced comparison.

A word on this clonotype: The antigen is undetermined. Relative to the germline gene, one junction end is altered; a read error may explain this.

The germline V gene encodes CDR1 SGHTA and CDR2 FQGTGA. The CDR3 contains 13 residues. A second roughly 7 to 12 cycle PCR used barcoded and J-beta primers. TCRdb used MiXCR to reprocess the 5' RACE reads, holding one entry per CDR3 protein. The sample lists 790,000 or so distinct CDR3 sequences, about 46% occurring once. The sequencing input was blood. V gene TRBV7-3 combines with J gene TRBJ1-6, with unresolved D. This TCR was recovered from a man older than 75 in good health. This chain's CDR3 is CASSFDPNSPPHF. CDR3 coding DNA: TGTGCCAGCAGCTTTGACCCCAATTCACCCCCCCACTTT.